The clone carrying this T cell receptor (beta chain) was recorded only once. This entry belongs to a study of OX40 agonist ivuxolimab in advanced cancers. Turning to the study itself: An agonistic human IgG2 monoclonal antibody against OX40 (CD134) was given.

CDR1 is MNHEY and CDR2 is SVGAGI in the germline V gene. The germline V and J ends were trimmed by 7 bases and 2 bases, with 15 bases remaining between them. This CDR3 spans 14 amino acids. Profiled with immunoSEQ multiplex PCR; TCRdb holds only in-frame clones, not every one. The sample includes approximately 55,000 clones, 87% of them seen just once. Baseline was the first blood sampling point, followed by cycle 4 day 1 and cycle 7 day 1. The sequence was collected from an adult with an advanced solid tumor such as melanoma, head and neck, liver or kidney cancer. Sequenced material: CD4+ or CD8+ T cells sorted from blood, taken in a trial of the OX40 agonist ivuxolimab. V gene TRBV6-5 combines with J gene TRBJ2-7; D possibly matches TRBD1 or TRBD2 (6 bases each). CDR3 nucleotides: TGTGCCAGCAAGCTACAGGGAGGAACCTACGAGCAGTACTTC. Translation gives CASKLQGGTYEQYF.